This T cell receptor beta chain was captured in a study of T cells in Graves' hyperthyroidism and ophthalmopathy (dated by TCRdb to between 2018 and 2020). Background for the entire study: Peripheral blood samples were taken at the time of initial diagnosis, prior to any treatment. To identify distinguishing TCR V-J signatures, a discovery cohort of around 100 patients was used, comprising some 45 with Graves' ophthalmopathy and 55 to 65 with stable Graves' hyperthyroidism. An independent validation cohort of about 20 hyperthyroidism patients and approximately 16 patients who later progressed to ophthalmopathy tested prospective prediction of ophthalmopathy. The roughly 91 discovery patients were randomly divided into training and test sets at a 7:3 ratio. In about 6 Graves' hyperthyroidism patients, the study also compared T-cell repertoires from thyroid tissue with T-cell repertoires from blood. Following sampling, methimazole starting at 30 mg daily was given to hyperthyroidism patients, and high-dose intravenous methylprednisolone was given to ophthalmopathy patients. According to the paper, TCR Vbeta CDR3 sequencing was carried out on 135 peripheral blood samples, which came from more than 40 ophthalmopathy, fewer than 80 hyperthyroidism and roughly 17 progressor patients.

A remark on this clonotype: Its antigen remains undetermined. It has no much larger one-base neighbor in the sample; base qualities were not kept.

Moderately to severely active disease, a Clinical Activity Score of at least 3, a NOSPECS grade of at least 4, and a duration under 3 months were present in ophthalmopathy patients. Patients with uncontrolled infections, other autoimmune diseases, pregnancy or lactation were excluded. Diagnoses relied on clinical symptoms, serum thyroxine and TRAb, thyroid ultrasound and orbital computed tomography. PBMCs were isolated from about 10 ml of fresh peripheral blood by Ficoll-Paque density gradient centrifugation. Total RNA was extracted with Trizol reagent, and quality was checked on an Agilent 2100 Bioanalyzer. Trimming takes 0 bases from V and 8 bases from J, and the germline ends sit 10 bases apart. As encoded in the germline V gene, CDR1 is ENHRY while CDR2 is SYGVKD. The CDR3 measures 14 amino acids from cysteine to phenylalanine. Of all the DNA, just the CDR3 is kept, 42 bases in frame from base 1.

Amplification of TCR beta CDR3 regions was carried out from RNA transcripts. For the first round of RT-PCR on the TCR CDR3, the HTBI primer set was used together with the Qiagen OneStep RT-PCR kit. Libraries were constructed in a second round of multiplex PCR, after which size selection and purification were carried out. Sequencing of the libraries was done on an Illumina HiSeq2000 using paired-end 100 bp reads. In the authors' own workflow: Raw data were processed with SOAPnuke, discarding reads with adapters, uncalled bases, mean Phred below 15, or no exact constant-primer or identifier match. High-quality paired reads were merged using COPE v1.2.5, and each unique nucleotide sequence was defined as a clonotype. Clonotypes were aligned to IMGT TRBV, TRBD and TRBJ reference segments using MiTCR v1.1. The analysis included only V-J combinations with a frequency above 0.0001, which together covered roughly 99% of the repertoires. A TCS score was defined as the ratio of F50 (clonal expansion) to E x V (chaos), with BLOSUM62-based TCRdist applied between CDR3 peptides within each V-J. Welch's t-statistics and random forest reduced around 520 V-J features to about 13, which were used in a naive Bayes classifier (R e1071). The public reads were quality trimmed at Q25 with fastp and then assembled into clones with MiXCR by TCRdb, keeping productive beta chains. Every entry covers one CDR3 protein and lists the most common genes and DNA from its rows. TCRdb, rather than the study authors, made the V and J calls. The sample has over 350,000 distinct CDR3 sequences on record, about 18% of them singletons. The ten largest make up 40% of the sample.

On the study overall, not on this receptor specifically: Most expanded thyroid clonotypes (frequency above 0.001) were also detected in blood, a finding suggesting that blood repertoires may reflect thyroid immune responses. In validation, the model predicted progression to ophthalmopathy with 60% to 71% sensitivity and roughly 72% specificity, a median of approximately 6.7 months before onset. In cross-validation, a model built on a 13 V-J signature told ophthalmopathy apart from stable hyperthyroidism with over 85% sensitivity and about 81% specificity, and in testing the same model reached 80%/75%. No statistical method was used to fix the sample size in advance, and group allocation was not hidden from the investigators.

The receptor was isolated from a young man with Graves' ophthalmopathy. The chain joins TRBV10-3 to TRBJ1-4; no D segment can be confidently identified. The sequenced sample consisted of blood. The DNA reads TGTGCCATCAGTGAGTCTAGGGAAGGAGAAAAACTGTTTTTT. Its protein reads: CAISESREGEKLFF.